These T cell receptor beta chains were read from a single sample in a study of OX40 agonist ivuxolimab in advanced cancers. Libraries were prepared by immunoSEQ multiplex PCR; TCRdb keeps only in-frame clonotypes and omits some of them. The sample includes under 80,000 clones, roughly 80% of them seen just once. Sequencing used CD4+ or CD8+ T cells sorted from blood, obtained in a trial of the OX40 agonist ivuxolimab. Receptor source: an adult with an advanced solid tumor such as melanoma, head and neck, liver or kidney cancer. Both conserved end residues are trimmed from each CDR3. D genes are given only for firm matches.

V | D | CDR3
TRBV7-2 | TRBD1 | ASSLAGTGVRQPQH
TRBV11-2 | NA | ASSILQGRANEKLF
TRBV6-5 | TRBD1 | ASRYPGQGASGYT
TRBV18 | NA | ASSSRVDTQY
TRBV5-1 | NA | ASSLAGAGNQPQH
TRBV27 | NA | ASRPGGVADEQY
TRBV7-9 | NA | ASSLTQGGELF
TRBV10-3 | NA | AISPRGDEQF
TRBV5-1 | TRBD1 | ASSLSAGGATRSSYNEQF
TRBV7-8 | NA | ASGPSEAKNIQY
TRBV4-2 | TRBD1 | ASSQYGQDPSNEQF
TRBV7-9 | TRBD1 | ASSLRSNRGDGYT
TRBV27 | NA | ATRSSPTGELF
TRBV5-1 | TRBD2 | ASSPSGGKSYEQY
TRBV28 | NA | ASSSGGWDTEAF
TRBV5-1 | TRBD2 | ASRALAGGSSYNEQF
TRBV11-3 | NA | ASSLGARGTDTQY
TRBV10-1 | NA | ASSESTSQETQY
TRBV4-1 | TRBD2 | ASSQGPAGGGTGELF
TRBV27 | TRBD1 | ASSWFQRQGQNSPLH
TRBV4-2 | NA | ASSQDGGGSPEQY
TRBV6-1 | TRBD1 | ASSIGQGGYGYT
TRBV2 | NA | ASSPTASGRVDTQY
TRBV6-6 | NA | ASSYSQYEQY
TRBV2 | NA | ASMPDRGKNTEAF
TRBV5-4 | TRBD1 | ATQTGALVTEAF
TRBV10-3 | TRBD1 | AIRGTGNSPLH
TRBV10-3 | NA | AISESLQGSGNQPQH
TRBV10-3 | NA | AISDGARDGHDTQY
TRBV7-7 | NA | ASSRDYQETQY
TRBV5-1 | TRBD1 | ASRRDRGPVEQF
TRBV5-1 | NA | ASSLGGHEGSPLH
TRBV7-2 | TRBD2 | ASSSLAGGRGREQY
TRBV30 | NA | AWSVGTFSNQPQH
TRBV11-1 | NA | ASSLHQATNEKLF
TRBV7-9 | NA | ASSPGGPPGKAQY
TRBV28 | TRBD1 | ASRGTTGVANYGYT
TRBV10-3 | TRBD1 | AIRSGLTGGNEQF
TRBV6-1 | TRBD1 | ASSVATGGFEY
TRBV19 | TRBD1 | ASRVDRGDGYT
TRBV7-2 | NA | ASSFRGLNTGELF
TRBV15 | TRBD2 | ATRLAGGPRGAGELF
TRBV5-1 | NA | ASTSSSRGREPTEAF
TRBV5-5 | TRBD2 | ASSFSGGRTDTQY
TRBV19 | TRBD1 | ASSTGPTGSTDTQY
TRBV7-9 | NA | ASSPPSQGGIGNQPQH
TRBV6-6 | NA | ASRDGQSRGYT
TRBV6-5 | NA | ASSYGWDGNTIY
TRBV9 | NA | ASSGNSPLH
TRBV6-5 | NA | ASTSGSHEQY
TRBV7-6 | TRBD1 | ASSYYRGTNTGELF
TRBV6-5 | TRBD1 | ASSASTGDQETQY
TRBV19 | NA | ASSRGPGLDVTEAF
TRBV4-1 | NA | ASSQVGGRARSGANVLT
TRBV28 | NA | ASSFLGGGTDNYGYT
TRBV19 | NA | ASSPGLYGDEQF
TRBV27 | NA | ASSLGRTGANVLT